The entry that follows covers one TCR beta chain sequence. What it binds is unknown. The authors made TCR beta libraries by quantitative 5'-RACE with molecular barcodes. TCRdb re-called the 5' RACE reads with MiXCR, one entry per CDR3 protein. This table has roughly 400,000 distinct CDR3 sequences, approximately 20% appearing once. The entry originates in a study of CD8 T cells in ankylosing spondylitis. Study conclusions and caveats: Apparently characteristic of ankylosing spondylitis blood was a TCR beta motif (under ten highly homologous variants). Disease-linked clones bore a CD8+ phenotype, appearing relatively rarely in peripheral blood. As reported, disease-linked clones showed significant enrichment in matched ankylosing spondylitis synovial fluid.

V was trimmed by 1 base and J by 3 bases, leaving 10 bases between them. This CDR3 spans 14 amino acids. Germline assignment: CDR1 SEHNR and CDR2 FQNEAQ (reference sequence). The receptor was isolated from a male donor with ankylosing spondylitis. The J gene is TRBJ2-7, the V gene TRBV7-9; weak D call: TRBD2 (6 bases). Material for sequencing was blood, either unsorted or a sorted T cell fraction (not recorded which). CDR3 in amino acids: CASSLGGEVYEQYF. The CDR3 nucleotides read TGTGCCAGCAGCTTAGGCGGGGAAGTCTACGAGCAGTACTTC.